This T cell receptor beta chain was sequenced during a study of monozygotic twins with inflammatory bowel disease. Study results and caveats: IBD-affected twins scored below their healthy co-twins in TCRbeta diversity (inverse Simpson).

The CDR3 is 16 residues long. Germline CDR1 and CDR2: SGHRS and YFSETQ. Comment on this clonotype: What it recognizes is unknown.

TCRdb re-called the 5' RACE reads, yielding one record per CDR3 amino acid sequence without DNA. This sample contains 400,000 to 500,000 distinct CDR3 sequences. V and J are TRBV5-1 and TRBJ2-7; TCRdb's assignment of TRBD2 cannot be checked, as there is no DNA. The sequencing sample was made of blood. This receptor was taken from a human donor with ulcerative colitis or Crohn's disease, or a healthy co-twin of an affected twin (not recorded which). CDR3 protein: CASSLDPSGSNYEQYF.